These 13 T cell receptor beta chains originate from one sample sequenced in a study of cytomegalovirus exposure and HLA in healthy donors. PCR involved 60 Vbeta and 13 Jbeta primers. The protocol was immunoSEQ multiplex PCR, while the TCRdb copy is restricted to in-frame clones and leaves out a portion. The sample lists some 100,000 clones, about 80% seen once, with 7% to 9% in the top ten. The specimen sequenced was PBMCs. The receptors stem from a woman in her 50s in good health and CMV-seropositive.

The genes are TRBV6-5 and TRBJ2-1; D perhaps matches TRBD2 (5 bases). CDR3 size: 13 residues. CDR1 is MNHEY and CDR2 is SVGAGI in the germline V gene. The V end lost 8 bases, the J end lost 4 bases, and 12 bases lay between the germline ends. In nucleotides, the CDR3 is TGTGCCAGCTCCGACGGGGTTTACAATGAGCAGTTCTTC. As protein: CASSDGVYNEQFF.

The V gene is TRBV2, the J gene TRBJ1-3; D call uncertain. Deletions cut 7 bases from V and 0 bases from J, with 10 bases between. The germline V gene encodes CDR1 SNHLY and CDR2 FYNNEI. CDR3 length equals 14 residues. The CDR3 is CASKGLFSGNTIYF. The CDR3 DNA is TGTGCCAGCAAAGGACTGTTCTCTGGAAACACCATATATTTT. The whole variable domain, filled in from reference TRBV2 and TRBJ1-3, reads EPEVTQTPSHQVTQMGQEVILRCVPISNHLYFYWYRQILGQKVEFLVSFYNNEISEKSEIFDDQFSVERPDGSNFTLKIRSTKLEDSAMYFCASKGLFSGNTIYFGEGSWLTVV.

This rearrangement joins TRBV5-4 to TRBJ2-3; D is unclear. Trimming pared 4 bases from V and 6 bases from J, leaving 6 bases between. CDR3 length equals 11 residues. CDR1 is SGHNT, CDR2 YYREEE, per germline (reference sequence). CDR3 coding DNA: TGTGCCAGCAGCCTTCAGGATACGCAGTATTTT. Translated: CASSLQDTQYF.

This clone was seen only a few times. This chain joins TRBV5-1 and TRBJ2-5; 11 positions match TRBD1. The J call could be wrong; TRBJ2-7 is a better fit for the DNA end. The CDR3 has 14 residues. Germline V CDR1 and CDR2: SGHRS, YFSETQ. The CDR3 here is CASFLGTGGNEQYF. The CDR3 coding sequence is TGCGCCAGCTTCCTCGGGACAGGGGGTAACGAGCAGTACTTC.

The CDR3 DNA is TGTGCCAGCTCACCCCTAGGGGATCAGCCCCAGCATTTT. The encoded protein is CASSPLGDQPQHF. The gene calls are TRBV18 and TRBJ1-5; D is possibly TRBD1 (5 bases). The CDR3 length is 13 residues. V shed 3 bases and J shed 5 bases, with 8 bases lying between them. The V gene's germline CDR1 is KGHSH and CDR2 LQKENI. Full variable domain (missing parts from reference TRBV18 and TRBJ1-5): NAGVMQNPRHLVRRRGQEARLRCSPMKGHSHVYWYRQLPEEGLKFMVYLQKENIIDESGMPKERFSAEFPKEGPSILRIQQVVRGDSAAYFCASSPLGDQPQHFGDGTRLSIL.

The gene calls are TRBV6-1 and TRBJ1-2; 9 bases are a match to TRBD1. Germline V gene sequence: CDR1 MNHNS, CDR2 SASEGT. V dropped 6 bases and J dropped 2; count of bases not matched to a gene: 4. The CDR3 runs 14 residues. CDR3 amino acids: CASRTGGGNYGYTF. The CDR3 DNA follows: TGTGCCAGCAGGACAGGGGGAGGGAACTATGGCTACACCTTC.

This clone appeared a few times. The chain has TRBV25-1 and TRBJ2-5, with D possibly matching TRBD2 (6 bases). CDR1 MGHDK and CDR2 SYGVNS come from the germline V gene. This CDR3 region has 16 residues. V was trimmed by 1 base and J by 9 bases, leaving 21 bases between them. CDR3 protein: CASSESKVGPTGAQYF. Here the CDR3 DNA reads TGTGCCAGCAGTGAATCTAAGGTCGGCCCGACGGGGGCCCAGTACTTC.

V and J are TRBV19 and TRBJ1-4; D gene unclear. The CDR3 spans 15 residues. With 3 bases removed from V and 0 bases from J, the gap between germline ends came to 8 bases. Germline V lookup: CDR1 LNHDA, CDR2 SQIVND (reference sequence). Written as DNA, the CDR3 is TGTGCCAGTAGTATCGGAGATCCAACTAATGAAAAACTGTTTTTT. Translation gives CASSIGDPTNEKLFF.

The rearrangement joins TRBV5-1 to TRBJ2-7, with TRBD2 matching 13 bases. The CDR3 extends over 17 amino acids. V lost 4 bases to trimming and J lost 3 bases; unmatched junction nucleotides: 10. Germline assignment: CDR1 SGHRS and CDR2 YFSETQ. For the CDR3, the DNA is TGCGCCAGCAGCCCAGGGACTAGCGGGGCTCGGGTCTACGAGCAGTACTTC. Its translation is CASSPGTSGARVYEQYF.

This chain uses TRBV19 with TRBJ1-2; 10 nucleotides align to TRBD1. This CDR3 is 14 amino acids long. CDR1 and CDR2 from the germline V gene are LNHDA and SQIVND (reference sequence). V gave up 3 bases and J gave up 7 bases; unmatched junction bases: 5. CDR3: CASSIGTGDPGYTF. The CDR3 DNA follows: TGTGCCAGTAGTATCGGGACAGGGGATCCTGGCTACACCTTC.

The table lists this clone with a few counts. V usage is TRBV5-4 and J usage is TRBJ2-7; D not resolved. Germline V gene lookup returns CDR1 SGHNT and CDR2 YYREEE (reference sequence). The CDR3 contains 13 residues. Between the trimmed V and J ends, which lost 3 bases and 4 bases, there was a span of 11 bases. Here the CDR3 DNA reads TGTGCCAGCAGCTCCCCTCTTCTATACGAGCAGTACTTC. Its translation: CASSSPLLYEQYF.

This rearrangement joins TRBV19 to TRBJ2-2; 11 bases align to TRBD2. Germline V lookup: CDR1 LNHDA, CDR2 SQIVND (reference sequence). The CDR3 loop spans 16 amino acids. V dropped 9 bases and J dropped 6; count of bases not matched to a gene: 12. The CDR3, as DNA: TGTGCCAGCCAGGGGCTAGCGGGAGGTCTGTCCGGGGAGCTGTTTTTT. Translating it yields CASQGLAGGLSGELFF.

Concerning this clone itself: Mismatch with germline at one junction end may stem from a read error. This chain uses TRBV7-9 with TRBJ1-4; D unresolved. This CDR3 region has 15 residues. From germline, CDR1 is SEHNR and CDR2 FQNEAQ (reference sequence). DNA for the CDR3: TGTTCCAGCAGCCAAACGGGAGCGTGGGGTGAAAAACTGTTTTTT. Its translation is CSSSQTGAWGEKLFF.